This T cell receptor (beta chain) was sequenced during a study of T cell responses to AZD1222 COVID-19 vaccine. Study-level background: Pooling covered second doses at about 4 or about 12 weeks.

Worth noting for this clone: What it binds is not known.

Study-level results: The study found Spike-specific TCR breadth and depth rose after two AZD1222 doses. Epitopes outside B.1.351 and B.1.1.7 mutated regions reportedly drew nearly half of spike TCRs.

Assay used: immunoSEQ multiplex PCR; TCRdb lists only in-frame clones, some missing. This sample carries 100,000 to 150,000 clones, 89% of them seen once, and the ten largest clones take under 2%. Germline V lookup: CDR1 ENHRY, CDR2 SYGVKD. This CDR3 region has 16 residues. V was clipped by 0 bases and J by 5 bases, with 16 bases between them. The receptor was derived from an adult in good health. V and J are TRBV10-3 and TRBJ1-1; D gene unclear. Sequenced material: peripheral blood, taken on day 0 of AZD1222 vaccination. As DNA, the CDR3 is TGTGCCATCAGTGAGTCTAGGCAGGAGGCGGGTACTGAAGCTTTCTTT. Its translation: CAISESRQEAGTEAFF.